This TCR beta chain was captured in a study of Ad26.COV2.S vaccination and SARS-CoV-2 variants. Study information: Donor got 5x10^10 or 1x10^11 viral particles of Ad26.COV2.S.

Germline lookup yields CDR1 MNHEY and CDR2 SVGAGI. Trimming stripped 6 bases from V and 7 bases from J, with 9 bases between. The CDR3 extends over 12 amino acids. Treatment specified: around 19 received Ad26.COV2.S at low or high dose, single or two shots; roughly five received placebo; per-sample allocation not given. It was on day 63 after the first vaccine or placebo injection that samples were taken. Sequencing was performed with immunoSEQ multiplex PCR; in TCRdb, only in-frame clones are kept and a portion is missing. The table lists nearly 400,000 clones, roughly 90% of them singletons. This clonotype originated in a person between 18 and 60 years old who received the Ad26.COV2.S COVID-19 vaccine or a placebo. Material: peripheral blood, obtained in a trial of Ad26.COV2.S vaccine versus placebo. The V gene is TRBV6-5, the J gene TRBJ2-2, with no clear D. CDR3 residues: CASRLYVGELFF. CDR3 in DNA: TGTGCCAGCAGGCTTTATGTCGGGGAGCTGTTTTTT.